The entry below describes one T cell receptor beta chain. What it binds is unknown. This record belongs to a study of response to subunit inactivated influenza vaccine. Whole-study results and caveats: The authors proposed limited new T cell recruitment per seasonal influenza vaccination.

TCRdb called the RT-PCR reads again in MiXCR, with one record for every CDR3 protein. The sample lists 500,000 to 750,000 distinct CDR3 sequences, approximately 14% occurring once. The CDR3 spans 14 residues. Trimming left V 7 bases short and J 5 bases short, with 15 bases between. Germline V gene sequence: CDR1 SEHNR, CDR2 FQNEAQ (reference sequence). The TCR originated in a man aged 50-59 years who received an inactivated influenza vaccine. The sequences come from PBMCs from blood, collected 11 to 12 days after vaccination. The V gene is TRBV7-9, the J gene TRBJ2-1; D remains ambiguous. CDR3 nucleotides: TGTGCCAGCACTGGGCCCCCGAGCCACAATGAGCAGTTCTTC. Translating it yields CASTGPPSHNEQFF.